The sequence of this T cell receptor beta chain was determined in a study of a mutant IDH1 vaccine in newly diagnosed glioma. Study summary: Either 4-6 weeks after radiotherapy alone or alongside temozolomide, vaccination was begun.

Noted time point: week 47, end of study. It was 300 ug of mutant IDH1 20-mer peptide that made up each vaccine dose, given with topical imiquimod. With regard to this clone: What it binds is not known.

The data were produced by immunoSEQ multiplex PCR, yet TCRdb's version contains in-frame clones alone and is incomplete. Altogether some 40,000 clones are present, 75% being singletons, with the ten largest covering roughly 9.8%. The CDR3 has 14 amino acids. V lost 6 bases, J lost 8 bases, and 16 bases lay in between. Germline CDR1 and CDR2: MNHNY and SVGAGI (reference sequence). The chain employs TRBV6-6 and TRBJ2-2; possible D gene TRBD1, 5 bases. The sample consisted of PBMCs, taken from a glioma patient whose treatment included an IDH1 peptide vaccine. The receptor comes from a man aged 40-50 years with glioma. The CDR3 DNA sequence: TGTGCCAGCAGCCGGACCAAGGGGTGGGGGGAGCTGTTTTTT. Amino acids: CASSRTKGWGELFF.